This T cell receptor beta chain derives from a study of identical twins. TCRdb re-derived calls from the 5' RACE reads in MiXCR, one entry per CDR3 protein. Of under 900,000 distinct CDR3 sequences in the sample, about 20% were seen once. The sample holds a few counts of this clonotype. The CDR3 is 15 residues long. Germline CDR1 MNHNS, CDR2 SASEGT. Trimming removed 3 bases at V and 1 base at J, with 12 bases between. These data were likewise used in another study, on T cells expressing NK-cell markers. In that study: Among the eight sequenced donors, seven tested HCMV-seropositive and one tested seronegative. What remained unclear was the HCMV specificity of expanded NKG2C+ T cell clones.

The TCR sequence derives from a woman aged 18-35 years in good health. This chain connects TRBV6-1 to TRBJ1-2; D perhaps matches TRBD1 (6 bases). Material: PBMCs. Here the CDR3 DNA reads TGTGCCAGCAGTGACGGGACAAGGGGTAACTATGGCTACACCTTC. Protein product: CASSDGTRGNYGYTF.